The 9 T cell receptor beta chains listed next were all sequenced from one sample in a study of human T cells and chemical hapten exposure. TCRdb redid the calling of the RACE reads with MiXCR, one entry per CDR3 protein. The sample shows roughly 46,000 distinct CDR3 sequences, 3.5% to 5% of them seen only once. Specified time point: healthy volunteer bleed at 2 weeks. Unfractionated whole blood was the source of the extracted total RNA. Sequencing used whole blood. The receptors stem from a human donor in good health. Some clones in this sample may be carry-over from other donors' samples.

This clonotype was found many times. The chain carries TRBV11-2 and TRBJ2-2, with D possibly TRBD2 on 5 matching bases. Trimming removed 5 bases from V and 5 bases from J, with 18 bases in between. This CDR3 has 16 amino acids. The germline V gene has CDR1 SGHAT and CDR2 FQNNGV. For the CDR3, the DNA is TGTGCCAGCAGCGCAAGAACTAGTATGGGGACCGGGGAGCTGTTTTTT. Amino acid sequence: CASSARTSMGTGELFF. Full variable domain (outside the CDR3, taken from reference TRBV11-2 and TRBJ2-2): EAGVAQSPRYKIIEKRQSVAFWCNPISGHATLYWYQQILGQGPKLLIQFQNNGVVDDSQLPKDRFSAERLKGVDSTLKIQPAKLEDSAVYLCASSARTSMGTGELFFGEGSRLTVL.

The table lists this clonotype with many counts. This chain links TRBV27 with TRBJ1-6; D call uncertain. The germline V gene encodes CDR1 MNHEY and CDR2 SMNVEV (reference sequence). The V end lost 6 bases, the J end lost 0 bases, and 12 bases lay between the germline ends. The CDR3 spans 16 residues. This CDR3 is CASSRDRDSYNSPLHF. CDR3 DNA sequence: TGTGCCAGCAGCCGCGATCGAGACTCCTATAATTCACCCCTCCACTTT.

This clonotype has ten or more counts. The rearrangement links TRBV29-1 to TRBJ1-2; no definite D call. There are 13 residues in the CDR3. Trimming pared 7 bases from V and 3 bases from J, leaving 15 bases between. The V gene's germline CDR1 is SQVTM and CDR2 ANQGSEA. The CDR3 loop reads CSGGLADDYGYTF. The CDR3 region has the DNA TGCAGCGGAGGCCTGGCGGACGACTATGGCTACACCTTC.

This clonotype was counted many times. The chain combines TRBV7-2 with TRBJ2-1, with a weak D call TRBD1 (6 bases). The CDR3 runs to 15 residues. Trimming shortened V by 2 bases and J by 6 bases, and 14 bases separated the two germline ends. From germline, CDR1 is SGHTA and CDR2 FQGNSA. The CDR3 DNA is TGTGCCAGCAGCTTACCTTTGACAGGTAGCAATGAGCAGTTCTTC. Protein product: CASSLPLTGSNEQFF.

With regard to this clonotype: This may come from a read error, since a much larger clone is one base off. The J gene is TRBJ2-1, the V gene TRBV4-1; 7 bases align to TRBD2. The CDR3 has 14 residues. The germline V gene encodes CDR1 MGHRA and CDR2 YSYEKL. CDR3 in amino acids: CASSQLAGTGEQIF. The CDR3 DNA reads TGCGCCAGCAGCCAATTAGCGGGCACCGGTGAGCAGATCTTC.

Ten or more counts support this clonotype. The chain is built from TRBV5-4 and TRBJ1-1; D is possibly TRBD1 (6 bases). Germline V gene lookup returns CDR1 SGHNT and CDR2 YYREEE (reference sequence). Trimming took 0 bases from V and 3 from J, leaving 12 bases between them. The CDR3 loop spans 15 amino acids. The CDR3: CASSLAQGQDTEAFF. CDR3 bases: TGTGCCAGCAGCTTGGCCCAGGGGCAGGACACTGAAGCTTTCTTT.

This chain links TRBV28 with TRBJ1-2; the D is unclear. Trimming took off 6 bases at V and 1 base at J, with 12 bases between the two ends. In germline, CDR1 is MDHEN, CDR2 SYDVKM. This CDR3 spans 14 amino acids. CDR3 region: CASRSGGNNYGYTF. The CDR3 coding sequence is TGTGCCAGCAGGTCGGGCGGAAATAACTATGGCTACACCTTC.

Ten or more counts support this clonotype. For the CDR3, the DNA is TGCGCCAGCAGCTTGGAAGGAACACTTGACAATGAAAAACTGTTTTTT. This encodes CASSLEGTLDNEKLFF. The gene calls are TRBV5-1 and TRBJ1-4; D is uncertain. Germline V CDR1 and CDR2: SGHRS, YFSETQ. V shed 0 bases and J shed 5 bases, with 14 bases lying between them. The CDR3 is 16 residues long.

This chain joins TRBV24-1 and TRBJ2-1; D unclear. Per the germline V gene, CDR1 is KGHDR and CDR2 is SFDVKD. The CDR3 extends over 17 amino acids. V shed 3 bases and J shed 4 bases, with 18 bases lying between them. For the CDR3, the DNA is TGTGCCACCAGTGATCGTCTGCCTGGGCAGTCATACAATGAGCAGTTCTTC. It specifies CATSDRLPGQSYNEQFF.